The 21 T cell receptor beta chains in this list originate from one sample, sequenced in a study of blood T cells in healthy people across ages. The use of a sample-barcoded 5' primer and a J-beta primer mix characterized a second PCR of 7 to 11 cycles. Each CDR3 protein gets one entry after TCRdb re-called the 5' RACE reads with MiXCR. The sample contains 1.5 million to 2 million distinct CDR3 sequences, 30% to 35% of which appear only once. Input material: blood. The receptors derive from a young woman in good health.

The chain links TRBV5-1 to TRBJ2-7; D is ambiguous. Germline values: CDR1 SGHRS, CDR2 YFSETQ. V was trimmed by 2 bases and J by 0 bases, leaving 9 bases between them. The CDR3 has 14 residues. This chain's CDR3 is CASSFSESSYEQYF. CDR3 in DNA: TGCGCCAGCAGCTTTTCAGAAAGCTCCTACGAGCAGTACTTC.

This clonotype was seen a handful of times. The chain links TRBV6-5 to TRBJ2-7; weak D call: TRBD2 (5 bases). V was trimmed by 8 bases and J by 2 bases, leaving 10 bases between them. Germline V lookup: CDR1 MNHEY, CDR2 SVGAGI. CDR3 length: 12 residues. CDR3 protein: CASWERPYEQYF. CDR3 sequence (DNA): TGTGCCAGCTGGGAGAGGCCCTACGAGCAGTACTTC.

The DNA of the CDR3 is TGTGCCAGCAGCTTGGAGGGGTCGGGAGAGACCCAGTACTTC. Amino acid sequence: CASSLEGSGETQYF. The chain is built from TRBV5-4 and TRBJ2-7, with D perhaps matching TRBD1 (5 bases). The J call is uncertain, as TRBJ2-5 better fits the DNA end. CDR1 SGHNT and CDR2 YYREEE come from the germline V gene (reference sequence). The length of the CDR3 is 14 residues.

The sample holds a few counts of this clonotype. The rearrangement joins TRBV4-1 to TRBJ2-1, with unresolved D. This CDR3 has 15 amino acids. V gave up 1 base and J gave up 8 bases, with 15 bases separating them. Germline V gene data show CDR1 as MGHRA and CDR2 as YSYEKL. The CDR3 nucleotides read TGCGCCAGCAGCCAAGTCTTATCCCCCGCGGATGAGCAGTTCTTC. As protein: CASSQVLSPADEQFF.

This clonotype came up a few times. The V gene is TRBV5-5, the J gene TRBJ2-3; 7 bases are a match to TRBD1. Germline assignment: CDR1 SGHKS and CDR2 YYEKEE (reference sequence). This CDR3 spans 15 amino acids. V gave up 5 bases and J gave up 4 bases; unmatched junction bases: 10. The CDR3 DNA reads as TGTGCCAGCAGATTCAGGGGGTTTGAAGCAGATACGCAGTATTTT. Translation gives CASRFRGFEADTQYF.

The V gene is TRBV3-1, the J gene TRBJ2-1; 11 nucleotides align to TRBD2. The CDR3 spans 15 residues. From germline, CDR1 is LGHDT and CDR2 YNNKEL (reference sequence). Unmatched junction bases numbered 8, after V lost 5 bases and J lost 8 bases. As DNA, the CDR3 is TGTGCCAGCAGCGATCTAGCGGGAGGATGGGATGAGCAGTTCTTC. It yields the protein CASSDLAGGWDEQFF.

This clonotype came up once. CDR3 residues: CASSGYRGNYGYTF. The CDR3, as DNA: TGTGCCAGCAGCGGGTACAGGGGGAACTATGGCTACACCTTC. V and J are TRBV9 and TRBJ1-2, with TRBD1 matching over 8 bases. From germline, CDR1 is SGDLS and CDR2 YYNGEE. J was trimmed by 2 bases and V by 3 bases; bases with no gene match: 3. This CDR3 spans 14 amino acids. The complete variable domain, with remaining parts taken from reference TRBV9 and TRBJ1-2, reads DSGVTQTPKHLITATGQRVTLRCSPRSGDLSVYWYQQSLDQGLQFLIQYYNGEERAKGNILERFSAQQFPDLHSELNLSSLELGDSALYFCASSGYRGNYGYTFGSGTRLTVV.

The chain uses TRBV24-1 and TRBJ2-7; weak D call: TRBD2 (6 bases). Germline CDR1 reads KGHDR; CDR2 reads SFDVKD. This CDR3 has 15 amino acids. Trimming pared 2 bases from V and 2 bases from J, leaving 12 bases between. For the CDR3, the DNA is TGTGCCACCAGTGATTCGACTAGGGCGACCTACGAGCAGTACTTC. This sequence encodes CATSDSTRATYEQYF.

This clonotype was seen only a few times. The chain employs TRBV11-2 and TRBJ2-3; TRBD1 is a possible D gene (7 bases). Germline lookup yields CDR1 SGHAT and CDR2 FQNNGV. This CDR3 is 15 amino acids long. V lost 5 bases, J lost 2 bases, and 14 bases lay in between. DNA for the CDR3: TGTGCCAGCAGCCAGGGGGGCCGGTACACAGATACGCAGTATTTT. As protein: CASSQGGRYTDTQYF. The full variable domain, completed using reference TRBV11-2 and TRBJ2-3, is EAGVAQSPRYKIIEKRQSVAFWCNPISGHATLYWYQQILGQGPKLLIQFQNNGVVDDSQLPKDRFSAERLKGVDSTLKIQPAKLEDSAVYLCASSQGGRYTDTQYFGPGTRLTVL.

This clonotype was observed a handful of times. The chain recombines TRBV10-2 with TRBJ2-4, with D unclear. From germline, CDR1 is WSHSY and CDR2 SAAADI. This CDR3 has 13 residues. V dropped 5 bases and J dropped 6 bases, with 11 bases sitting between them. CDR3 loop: CASSPEFGNIQYF. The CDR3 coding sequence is TGCGCCAGCAGTCCCGAGTTTGGAAACATTCAGTACTTC.

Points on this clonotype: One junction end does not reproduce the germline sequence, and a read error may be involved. CDR3 DNA sequence: TGTGTCACCAGCCCCCGGACAGGCCAAGGGATTCAGTACTTC. This gives the protein CVTSPRTGQGIQYF. The genes are TRBV15 and TRBJ2-4; 7 positions agree with TRBD1. The germline V gene encodes CDR1 LNHNV and CDR2 YYDKDF (reference sequence). The CDR3 spans 14 residues.

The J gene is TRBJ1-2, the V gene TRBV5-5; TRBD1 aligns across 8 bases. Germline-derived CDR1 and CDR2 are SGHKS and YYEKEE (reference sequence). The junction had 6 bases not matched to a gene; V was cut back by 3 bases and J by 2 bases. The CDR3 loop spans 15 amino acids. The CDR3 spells CASSYGQGKNYGYTF. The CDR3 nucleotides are TGTGCCAGCAGCTACGGACAGGGTAAAAACTATGGCTACACCTTC.

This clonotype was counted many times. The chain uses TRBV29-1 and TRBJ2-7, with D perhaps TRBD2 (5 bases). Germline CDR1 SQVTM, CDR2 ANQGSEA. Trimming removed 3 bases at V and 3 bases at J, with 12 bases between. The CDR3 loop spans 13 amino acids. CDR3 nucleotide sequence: TGCAGCGTTGACTCGGGGAAGGGCTACGAGCAGTACTTC. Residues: CSVDSGKGYEQYF.

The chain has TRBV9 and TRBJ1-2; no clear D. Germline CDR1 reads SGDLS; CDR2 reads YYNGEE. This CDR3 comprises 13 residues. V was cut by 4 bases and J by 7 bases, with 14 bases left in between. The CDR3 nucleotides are TGTGCCAGCAGCCCCCTGGACCTCGGTGGCTACACCTTC. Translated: CASSPLDLGGYTF.

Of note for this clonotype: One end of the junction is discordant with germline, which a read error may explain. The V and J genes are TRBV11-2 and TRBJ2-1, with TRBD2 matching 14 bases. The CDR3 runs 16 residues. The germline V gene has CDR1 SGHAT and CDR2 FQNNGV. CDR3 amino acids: CANSFGTSGSSNEQVF. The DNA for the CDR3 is TGTGCCAACAGCTTCGGGACTAGCGGGAGCTCTAATGAGCAGGTCTTC.

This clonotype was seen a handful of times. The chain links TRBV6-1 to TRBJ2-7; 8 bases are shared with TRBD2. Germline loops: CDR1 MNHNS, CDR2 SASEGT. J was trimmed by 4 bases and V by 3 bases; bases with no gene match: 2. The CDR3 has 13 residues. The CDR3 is CASSDSGGYEQYF. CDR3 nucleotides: TGTGCCAGCAGTGATTCGGGAGGGTACGAGCAGTACTTC.

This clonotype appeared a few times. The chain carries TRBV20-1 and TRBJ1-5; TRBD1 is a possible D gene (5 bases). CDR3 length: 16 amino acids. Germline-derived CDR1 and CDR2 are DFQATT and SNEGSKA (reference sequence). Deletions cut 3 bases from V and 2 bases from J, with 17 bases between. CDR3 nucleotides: TGCAGTGCTAGTTGGGATTACGAAGGGGGCAATCAGCCCCAGCATTTT. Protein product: CSASWDYEGGNQPQHF.

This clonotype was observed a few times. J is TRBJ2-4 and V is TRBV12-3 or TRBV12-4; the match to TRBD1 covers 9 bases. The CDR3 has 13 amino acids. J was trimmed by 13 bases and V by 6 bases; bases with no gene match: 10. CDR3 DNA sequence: TGTGCCAGCAGCAGGACAGGGGTTCGAGAGCAGTACTTC. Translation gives CASSRTGVREQYF.

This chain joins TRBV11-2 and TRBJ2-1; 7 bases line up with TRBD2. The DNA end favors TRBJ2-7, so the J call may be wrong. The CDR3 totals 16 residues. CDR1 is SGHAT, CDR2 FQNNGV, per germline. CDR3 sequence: CASSLDGLVFHNEQYF. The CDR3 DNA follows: TGTGCCAGCAGCTTAGATGGACTAGTCTTTCACAATGAGCAGTACTTC.

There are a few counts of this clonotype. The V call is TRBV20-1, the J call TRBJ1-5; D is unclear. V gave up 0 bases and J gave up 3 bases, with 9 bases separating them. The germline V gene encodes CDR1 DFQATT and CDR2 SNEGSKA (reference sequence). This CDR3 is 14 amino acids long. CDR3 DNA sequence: TGCAGTGCTAGAGATGCAGGATTCAATCAGCCCCAGCATTTT. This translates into CSARDAGFNQPQHF.

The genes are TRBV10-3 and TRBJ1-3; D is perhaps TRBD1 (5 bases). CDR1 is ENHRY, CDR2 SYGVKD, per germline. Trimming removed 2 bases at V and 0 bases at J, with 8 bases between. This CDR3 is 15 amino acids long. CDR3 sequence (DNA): TGTGCCATCAGTGAGCAGGGTCTCTCTGGAAACACCATATATTTT. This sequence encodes CAISEQGLSGNTIYF.